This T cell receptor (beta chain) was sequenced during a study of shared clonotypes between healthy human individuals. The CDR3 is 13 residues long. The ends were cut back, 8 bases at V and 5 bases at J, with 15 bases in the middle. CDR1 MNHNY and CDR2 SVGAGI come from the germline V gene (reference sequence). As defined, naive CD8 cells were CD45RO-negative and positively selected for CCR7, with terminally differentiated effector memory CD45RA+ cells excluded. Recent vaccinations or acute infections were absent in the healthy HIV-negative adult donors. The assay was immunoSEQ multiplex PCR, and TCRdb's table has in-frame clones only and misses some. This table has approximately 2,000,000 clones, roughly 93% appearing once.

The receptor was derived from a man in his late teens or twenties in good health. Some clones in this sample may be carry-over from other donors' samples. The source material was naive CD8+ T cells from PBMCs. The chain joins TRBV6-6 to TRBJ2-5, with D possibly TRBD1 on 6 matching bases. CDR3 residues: CASGGFGRETQYF. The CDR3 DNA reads TGTGCCAGCGGGGGCTTTGGTAGGGAGACCCAGTACTTC.